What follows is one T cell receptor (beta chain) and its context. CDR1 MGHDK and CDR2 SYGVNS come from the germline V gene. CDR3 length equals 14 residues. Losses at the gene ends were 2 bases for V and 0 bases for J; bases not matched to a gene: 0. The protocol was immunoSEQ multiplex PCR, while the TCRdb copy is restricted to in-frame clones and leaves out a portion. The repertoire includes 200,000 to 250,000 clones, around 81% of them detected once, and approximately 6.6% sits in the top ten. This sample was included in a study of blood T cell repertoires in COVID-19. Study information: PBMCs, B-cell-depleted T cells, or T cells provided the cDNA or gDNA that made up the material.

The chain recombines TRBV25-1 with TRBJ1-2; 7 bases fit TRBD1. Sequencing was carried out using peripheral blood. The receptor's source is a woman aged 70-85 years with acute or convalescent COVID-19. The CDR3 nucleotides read TGTGCCAGCAGTGAACAGGGGGCTAACTATGGCTACACCTTC. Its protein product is CASSEQGANYGYTF.